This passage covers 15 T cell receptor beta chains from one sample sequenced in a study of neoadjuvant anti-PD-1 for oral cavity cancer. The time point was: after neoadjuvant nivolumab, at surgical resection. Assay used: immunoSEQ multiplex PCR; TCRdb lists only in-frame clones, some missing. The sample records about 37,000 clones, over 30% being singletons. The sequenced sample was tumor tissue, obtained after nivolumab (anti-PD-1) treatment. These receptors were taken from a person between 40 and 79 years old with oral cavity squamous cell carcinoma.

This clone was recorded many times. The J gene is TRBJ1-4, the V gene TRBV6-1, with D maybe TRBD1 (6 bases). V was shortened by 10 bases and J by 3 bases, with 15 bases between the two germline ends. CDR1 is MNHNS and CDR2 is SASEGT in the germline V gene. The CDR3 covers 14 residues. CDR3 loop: CATDGGLANEKLFF. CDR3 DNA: TGTGCCACTGATGGGGGGCTAGCTAATGAAAAACTGTTTTTT.

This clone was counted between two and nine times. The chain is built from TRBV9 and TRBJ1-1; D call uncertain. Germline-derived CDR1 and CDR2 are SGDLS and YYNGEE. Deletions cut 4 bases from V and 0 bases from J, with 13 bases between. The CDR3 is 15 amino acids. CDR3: CASSPFAGLNTEAFF. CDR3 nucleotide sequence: TGTGCCAGCAGCCCGTTTGCGGGCCTGAACACTGAAGCTTTCTTT.

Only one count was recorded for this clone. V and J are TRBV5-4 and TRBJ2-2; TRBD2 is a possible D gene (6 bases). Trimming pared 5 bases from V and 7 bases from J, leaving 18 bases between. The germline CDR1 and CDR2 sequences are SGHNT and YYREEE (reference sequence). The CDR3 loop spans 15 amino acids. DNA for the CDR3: TGTGCCAGCAGATCAGGAGGGCTGAATAGCGGGGAGCTGTTTTTT. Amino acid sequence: CASRSGGLNSGELFF.

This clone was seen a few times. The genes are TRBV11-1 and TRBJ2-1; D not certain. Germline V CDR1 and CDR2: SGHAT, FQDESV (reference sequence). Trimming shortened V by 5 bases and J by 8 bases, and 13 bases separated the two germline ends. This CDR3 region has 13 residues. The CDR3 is CASSLRSLDEQFF. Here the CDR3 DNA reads TGTGCCAGCAGCCTCCGCTCCCTTGATGAGCAGTTCTTC.

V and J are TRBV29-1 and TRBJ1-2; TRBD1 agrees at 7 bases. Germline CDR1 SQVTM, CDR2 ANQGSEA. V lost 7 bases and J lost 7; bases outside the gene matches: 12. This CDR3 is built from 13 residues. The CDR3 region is CSAAVGGTPGYTF. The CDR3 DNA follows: TGCAGCGCCGCCGTAGGGGGCACCCCTGGCTACACCTTC.

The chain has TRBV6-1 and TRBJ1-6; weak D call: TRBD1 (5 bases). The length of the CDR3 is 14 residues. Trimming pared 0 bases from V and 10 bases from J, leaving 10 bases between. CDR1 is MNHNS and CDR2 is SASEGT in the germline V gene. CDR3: CASSEAVWGSPLHF. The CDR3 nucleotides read TGTGCCAGCAGTGAAGCGGTATGGGGCTCACCCCTCCACTTT.

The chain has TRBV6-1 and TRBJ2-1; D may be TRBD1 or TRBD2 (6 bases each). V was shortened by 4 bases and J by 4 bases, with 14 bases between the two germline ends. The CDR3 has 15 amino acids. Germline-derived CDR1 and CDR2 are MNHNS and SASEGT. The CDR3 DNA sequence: TGTGCCAGCAGTGGAGCCACAGGGAGGTACAATGAGCAGTTCTTC. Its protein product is CASSGATGRYNEQFF.

CDR3 loop: CAVGRGSVNTIYF. The DNA of the CDR3 is TGTGCCGTCGGACGGGGCTCGGTAAACACCATATATTTT. The chain joins TRBV6-5 to TRBJ1-3; weak D call: TRBD1 (5 bases). The CDR3 length is 13 residues. V lost 11 bases to trimming and J lost 6 bases, with 17 bases between them. Germline V gene sequence: CDR1 MNHEY, CDR2 SVGAGI.

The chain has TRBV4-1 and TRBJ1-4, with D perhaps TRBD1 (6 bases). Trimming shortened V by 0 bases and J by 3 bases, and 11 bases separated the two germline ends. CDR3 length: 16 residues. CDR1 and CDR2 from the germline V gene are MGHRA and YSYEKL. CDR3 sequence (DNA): TGCGCCAGCAGCCAAGATGCAGGGGAGTCTAATGAAAAACTGTTTTTT. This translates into CASSQDAGESNEKLFF.

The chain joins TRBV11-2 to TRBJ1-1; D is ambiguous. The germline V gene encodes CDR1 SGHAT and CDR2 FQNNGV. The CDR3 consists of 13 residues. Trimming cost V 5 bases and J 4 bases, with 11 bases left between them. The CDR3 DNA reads TGTGCCAGCAGCCCGGGGATTAGCACTGAAGCTTTCTTT. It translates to CASSPGISTEAFF. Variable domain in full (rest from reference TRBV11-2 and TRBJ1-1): EAGVAQSPRYKIIEKRQSVAFWCNPISGHATLYWYQQILGQGPKLLIQFQNNGVVDDSQLPKDRFSAERLKGVDSTLKIQPAKLEDSAVYLCASSPGISTEAFFGQGTRLTVV.

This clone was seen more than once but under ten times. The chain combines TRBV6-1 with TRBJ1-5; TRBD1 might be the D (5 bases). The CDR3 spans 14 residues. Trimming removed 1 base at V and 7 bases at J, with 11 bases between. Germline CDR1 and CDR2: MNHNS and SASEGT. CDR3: CASSEGAGMQPQHF. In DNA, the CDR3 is TGTGCCAGCAGTGAAGGGGCAGGGATGCAGCCCCAGCATTTT.

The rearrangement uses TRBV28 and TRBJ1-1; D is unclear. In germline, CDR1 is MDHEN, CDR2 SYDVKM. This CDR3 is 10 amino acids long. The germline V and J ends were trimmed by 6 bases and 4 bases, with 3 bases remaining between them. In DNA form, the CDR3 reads TGTGCCAGCAGAACCACTGAAGCTTTCTTT. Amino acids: CASRTTEAFF.

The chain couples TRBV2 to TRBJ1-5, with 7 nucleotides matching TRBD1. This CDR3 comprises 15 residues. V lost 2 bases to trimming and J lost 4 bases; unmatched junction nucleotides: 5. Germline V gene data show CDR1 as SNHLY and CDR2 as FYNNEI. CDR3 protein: CASSEMAQGNQPQHF. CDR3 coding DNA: TGTGCCAGCAGTGAAATGGCACAGGGGAATCAGCCCCAGCATTTT.

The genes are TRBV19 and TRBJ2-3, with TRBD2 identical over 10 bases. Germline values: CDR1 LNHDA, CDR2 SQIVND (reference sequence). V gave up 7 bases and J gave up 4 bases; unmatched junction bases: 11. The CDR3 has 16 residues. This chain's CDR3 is CASTDQASGRADTQYF. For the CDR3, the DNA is TGTGCCAGTACCGATCAGGCTAGCGGGAGAGCAGATACGCAGTATTTT.

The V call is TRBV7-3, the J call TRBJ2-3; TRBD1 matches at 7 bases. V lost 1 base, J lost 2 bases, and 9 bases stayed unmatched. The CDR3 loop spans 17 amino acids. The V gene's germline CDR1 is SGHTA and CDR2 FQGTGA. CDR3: CASSLIAAGGFTDTQYF. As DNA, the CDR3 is TGTGCCAGCAGCTTAATTGCGGCAGGGGGATTCACAGATACGCAGTATTTT.